This T cell receptor beta chain was sequenced during a study of beta chain features in type 1 diabetes. Study-wide background: No age, gender or cell yield differences were seen between patients and healthy donors.

General study findings and limits: Shorter TCRB CDR3s, moderately but significantly so, marked every one of the four CD4+ subsets in Type 1 diabetes patients. Naive, central memory and Treg TCRB repertoires appeared more alike in patients than in healthy donors.

A remark on this clone: Its specificity is unknown.

Reverse transcription of all isolated RNA meant that expressed TCRB transcripts were sequenced. Sequencing was performed with immunoSEQ multiplex PCR; in TCRdb, only in-frame clones are kept and a portion is missing. The data hold 350,000 or so clones, with around 20% observed a single time. This CDR3 spans 15 amino acids. The junction had 6 bases not matched to a gene; V was cut back by 0 bases and J by 2 bases. CDR1 is GTSNPN, CDR2 SVGIG, per germline (reference sequence). Sequencing was done on a sample of naive CD4+ T cells from blood. The V and J genes are TRBV30 and TRBJ2-7; 8 bases line up with TRBD1. The TCR sequence derives from a woman aged 18-29 years in good health. The chain's CDR3 is CAWSVGQGAPYEQYF. The CDR3 nucleotides are TGTGCCTGGAGTGTAGGGCAGGGGGCTCCCTACGAGCAGTACTTC.